A selection of T cell receptor beta chains follows, all from one sample in a study of T cells in tuberculosis. The repertoire was sequenced with immunoSEQ multiplex PCR; TCRdb's copy has only in-frame clones and lacks some. The sample consists of about 25,000 clones, over 95% of them appearing once. Sequenced material: PBMCs. These receptors were collected from a donor aged 5-35 years with latent tuberculosis or without tuberculosis infection. CDR3s include the opening cysteine and the closing phenylalanine or tryptophan. D genes are given only for firm matches. The listing skips clone size in some rows; elsewhere it reads once, few, many or a size class.

j_call | d_call | v_call | clone_size | cdr3_nt | cdr3_aa
TRBJ2-2 | TRBD1 | TRBV2 | NA | TGTGCCAGCAGCAAACAGGGGTTGGGCGGGGAGCTGTTTTTT | CASSKQGLGGELFF
TRBJ1-5 | NA | TRBV29-1 | NA | TGCAGCGTTGTCCCAGATAGCAATCAGCCCCAGCATTTT | CSVVPDSNQPQHF
TRBJ2-3 | NA | TRBV19 | NA | TGTGCCAGTAGTATAGACAGGGCCACAGATACGCAGTATTTT | CASSIDRATDTQYF
TRBJ1-3 | NA | TRBV6-5 | NA | TGTGCGGTAGGGGGACGAGCAGGAAACACCATATATTTT | CAVGGRAGNTIYF
TRBJ1-1 | NA | TRBV2 | NA | TGTGCCAGTGTACGTCAGGGATCCATGAACACTGAAGCTTTCTTT | CASVRQGSMNTEAFF
TRBJ1-1 | NA | TRBV5-4 | NA | TGTGCCAGCAGCTTGGCCCGGGGGGTGAACACTGAAGCTTTCTTT | CASSLARGVNTEAFF
TRBJ1-2 | NA | TRBV14 | NA | TGTGCCAGCAGCCAAGATTGGGGGGGTCGAGGGGCTAACTATGGCTACACCTTC | CASSQDWGGRGANYGYTF
TRBJ2-5 | NA | TRBV6-5 | NA | TGTGCCAGCAGGCCGGGCGGACTGGAGACCCAGTACTTC | CASRPGGLETQYF
TRBJ1-4 | NA | TRBV19 | NA | TGTGCCAGTAGTATAGCTGGGCAGCTGAATGAAAAACTGTTTTTT | CASSIAGQLNEKLFF
TRBJ2-3 | TRBD1 | TRBV6-6 | NA | TGTGCCAGCAGTTTTTACAGGGGGGATACGCAGTATTTT | CASSFYRGDTQYF
TRBJ1-5 | NA | TRBV11-3 | NA | TGTGCCAGCAGCGGCAGGGTTACCCAGCCCCAGCATTTT | CASSGRVTQPQHF
TRBJ2-5 | NA | TRBV20-1 | NA | TGCAGTGCCGAGTTCCAAGAGACCCAGTACTTC | CSAEFQETQYF
TRBJ1-4 | NA | TRBV30 | NA | TGTGCCTGGAGTCCCTCGGGACTCCGGCGTGAAAAACTGTTTTTT | CAWSPSGLRREKLFF
TRBJ2-7 | NA | TRBV27 | NA | TGTGCCAGCAGCTCAGGGTGGGGGCTGTACGAGCAGTACTTC | CASSSGWGLYEQYF
TRBJ1-1 | TRBD1 | TRBV6-6 | NA | TGTGCCAGCAGCCGGGGACAGGGGGTTTATGCTTTCTTT | CASSRGQGVYAFF
TRBJ1-2 | NA | TRBV19 | NA | TGTGCCTCACATCGCGGGTCAGACTCTAACTATGGCTACACCTTC | CASHRGSDSNYGYTF
TRBJ2-5 | NA | TRBV5-5 | NA | TGTGCCAGCAGCTTAATGGGACAACAAGAGACCCAGTACTTC | CASSLMGQQETQYF
TRBJ1-1 | NA | TRBV20-1 | NA | TGCAGTGCTAGCATATCGGGGAATGCTTTCTTT | CSASISGNAFF
TRBJ2-2 | NA | TRBV6-5 | NA | TGTGCCAGCAGCGGCAGGGCGAACACCGGGGAGCTGTTTTTT | CASSGRANTGELFF
TRBJ1-2 | TRBD1 | TRBV19 | NA | TGTGCCAGTCGCTTGAGGGACAGGGCTAACTATGGCTACACCTTC | CASRLRDRANYGYTF
TRBJ2-5 | NA | TRBV4-1 | NA | TGCGCCAGCAGCCTTCGAGCGGTTCAAGAGACCCAGTACTTC | CASSLRAVQETQYF
TRBJ1-2 | TRBD1 | TRBV28 | NA | TGTGCCAGCAGTTTAGGCAGGGGGCTTGACTATGGCTACACCTTC | CASSLGRGLDYGYTF
TRBJ2-3 | NA | TRBV6-5 | NA | TGTGCCAGCAGTTACGAGCATACGCAGTATTTT | CASSYEHTQYF
TRBJ1-2 | NA | TRBV28 | NA | TGTGCCAGCAGTTTGGAGTCTCGAACAGGGAGAAACTATGGCTACACCTTC | CASSLESRTGRNYGYTF
TRBJ2-5 | TRBD2 | TRBV9 | NA | TGTGCCAGCAGCGTGTCCGGGACTAGCGTGGGGCAAGAGACCCAGTACTTC | CASSVSGTSVGQETQYF
TRBJ2-3 | TRBD2 | TRBV9 | NA | TGTGCCAGCAGCGCCGACCTAGCGGGGGGCACAGATACGCAGTATTTT | CASSADLAGGTDTQYF
TRBJ1-4 | TRBD1 | TRBV30 | NA | TGTGCCTGGAGTCCTGACAGGGGCTATGAAAAACTGTTTTTT | CAWSPDRGYEKLFF
TRBJ2-1 | NA | TRBV13 | NA | TGTGCCAGCAGCTTATCGGAGGCGCGGGATGAGCAGTTCTTC | CASSLSEARDEQFF
TRBJ1-5 | NA | TRBV19 | NA | TGTGCCAGTAGTATAAAAGTAGTAGTTCAGCCCCAGCATTTT | CASSIKVVVQPQHF
TRBJ2-1 | TRBD2 | TRBV27 | NA | TGTGCCAGCAAGCCTCTAGCGGTCTCCTACAATGAGCAGTTCTTC | CASKPLAVSYNEQFF
TRBJ1-1 | NA | TRBV27 | NA | TGTGCCAGCAGTTTAATGTCAGGCGGGACTGAAGCTTTCTTT | CASSLMSGGTEAFF
TRBJ2-1 | TRBD1 | TRBV6-5 | NA | TGTGCCAGCAGTCTGGGACAGGGGCCATGGGTTGAGCAGTTCTTC | CASSLGQGPWVEQFF
TRBJ2-3 | NA | TRBV20-1 | NA | TGCAGTGCTGAGGACTGGTCGGTGCAGTATTTT | CSAEDWSVQYF
TRBJ1-2 | TRBD1 | TRBV6-1 | NA | TGTGCCAGCAGTGAATATGCGGGTGGGACAGGAGGTAACTATGGCTACACCTTC | CASSEYAGGTGGNYGYTF
TRBJ1-1 | NA | TRBV11-2 | NA | TGTGCCAGCAGCTTAATATCCACTGAAGCTTTCTTT | CASSLISTEAFF
TRBJ2-1 | NA | TRBV7-8 | NA | TGTGCCAGCAGACGGGATCTAGAGTACAATGAGCAGTTCTTC | CASRRDLEYNEQFF
TRBJ2-3 | TRBD1 | TRBV6-1 | NA | TGTGCCAGCAGGGGACAGAGGACTAGCACAGATACGCAGTATTTT | CASRGQRTSTDTQYF
TRBJ1-5 | NA | TRBV5-1 | NA | TGCGCCAGCAGTCGCGACGGGGGTAGCAATCAGCCCCAGCATTTT | CASSRDGGSNQPQHF
TRBJ1-1 | TRBD1 | TRBV2 | NA | TGTGCCAGCAGGGCCGGGACAGGGATTCTGAACACTGAAGCTTTCTTT | CASRAGTGILNTEAFF
TRBJ2-2 | NA | TRBV4-1 | NA | TGCGCCAGCACCCCCGTAGGGAGTCACACCGGGGAGCTGTTTTTT | CASTPVGSHTGELFF
TRBJ2-7 | TRBD2 | TRBV4-2 | NA | TGTGCCAGCAGCCAAGCCTCAGGGACTAGCGGTTCCTACGAGCAGTACTTC | CASSQASGTSGSYEQYF
TRBJ2-2 | NA | TRBV14 | NA | TGTGCCAGCAGCCAAGAATTAGGACACGTAACCGGGGAGCTGTTTTTT | CASSQELGHVTGELFF
TRBJ2-3 | TRBD2 | TRBV14 | NA | TGTGCCAGCAGCCAGGGGACTAGCGGGGGGCGGATCCCGCAGTATTTT | CASSQGTSGGRIPQYF
TRBJ2-5 | TRBD2 | TRBV5-1 | once | TGCGCCAGCAGCCCCGTTACTAGCGGGGGGGCGGAGACCCAGTACTTC | CASSPVTSGGAETQYF
TRBJ1-1 | NA | TRBV10-3 | NA | TGTGCCATCAGTGAGACGACAGAAGCTTTCTTT | CAISETTEAFF
TRBJ1-6 | TRBD1 | TRBV5-1 | NA | TGCGCCAGCAGCGGTACAGGGGCAGGAGGTTCACCCCTCCACTTT | CASSGTGAGGSPLHF
TRBJ1-2 | NA | TRBV30 | NA | TGTGCCTGGAACCCCTCCCTCCGGTATGGCTACACCTTC | CAWNPSLRYGYTF
TRBJ1-1 | TRBD1 | TRBV10-3 | once | TGTGCCATCAGTACAGGGGATGGGAACACTGAAGCTTTCTTT | CAISTGDGNTEAFF
TRBJ1-1 | TRBD1 | TRBV27 | NA | TGTGCCAGCAGTTTGAATACAGGGGTTTGGACTGAAGCTTTCTTT | CASSLNTGVWTEAFF
TRBJ1-6 | NA | TRBV21-1 | NA | TGTGCCAGCTGTGGAGGGACTCTCTCCTATAATTCACCCCTCCACTTT | CASCGGTLSYNSPLHF
TRBJ1-2 | TRBD1 | TRBV28 | NA | TGTGCCAGCAGTTTTTCCACAGGGGCTGGCTACACCTTC | CASSFSTGAGYTF
TRBJ1-2 | NA | TRBV4-2 | NA | TGTGCCAGCAGCCAAGAGACTACAGGGCTTTTGGGCTACACCTTC | CASSQETTGLLGYTF
TRBJ1-5 | NA | TRBV7-2 | few | TGTGCCAGCAGCTTAATTGGTACAGGGAAGCAGCCCCAGCATTTT | CASSLIGTGKQPQHF
TRBJ1-4 | NA | TRBV11-2 | NA | TGTGCCAGCAGCTTAGAATGGGGCCCCAGCCCGAATGAAAAACTGTTTTTT | CASSLEWGPSPNEKLFF